This is a list of T cell receptor beta chains from one sample in a study of T cells in lung cancer brain metastases. Assay used: immunoSEQ multiplex PCR; TCRdb lists only in-frame clones, some missing. The table has about 4,200 clones, 70% to 90% seen once; the top ten hold over 8%. Sequenced material: tumor tissue from the primary lung tumor. The receptors were gathered from a man aged 60-69 years with non-small cell lung cancer. CDR3s include the opening cysteine and the closing phenylalanine or tryptophan. Fields, in order: V gene, D gene, J gene, CDR3 length, clone size, CDR3 protein, CDR3 DNA. A D gene is named only where the DNA matches it firmly. Where a row states a size, it is once, few, many or the class of an expanded clone; other rows omit it.

v_gene: TRBV6-5
d_gene: .
j_gene: TRBJ2-2
len: 14
abundance: .
CDR3aa: CASRPDRNTGELFF
CDR3nt: TGTGCCAGCAGACCAGACAGAAACACCGGGGAGCTGTTTTTT

v_gene: TRBV2
d_gene: .
j_gene: TRBJ1-5
len: 16
abundance: .
CDR3aa: CASSEAPPGGNQPQHF
CDR3nt: TGTGCCAGCAGTGAAGCGCCCCCAGGGGGCAATCAGCCCCAGCATTTT

v_gene: TRBV10-3
d_gene: .
j_gene: TRBJ2-7
len: 13
abundance: .
CDR3aa: CAIKPLSSYEQYF
CDR3nt: TGTGCCATCAAACCCCTAAGCTCCTACGAGCAGTACTTC

v_gene: TRBV19
d_gene: .
j_gene: TRBJ2-3
len: 13
abundance: .
CDR3aa: CASSMKGTDTQYF
CDR3nt: TGTGCCAGTAGTATGAAGGGGACAGATACGCAGTATTTT

v_gene: TRBV5-1
d_gene: TRBD2
j_gene: TRBJ2-5
len: 14
abundance: .
CDR3aa: CASSLDSGDETQYF
CDR3nt: TGCGCCAGCAGCTTGGATAGCGGGGATGAGACCCAGTACTTC

v_gene: TRBV18
d_gene: TRBD1
j_gene: TRBJ2-5
len: 14
abundance: .
CDR3aa: CASSPRTGAETQYF
CDR3nt: TGTGCCAGCTCACCACGGACAGGGGCAGAGACCCAGTACTTC

v_gene: TRBV6-5
d_gene: .
j_gene: TRBJ1-1
len: 14
abundance: .
CDR3aa: CASSYSSGTIKAFF
CDR3nt: TGTGCCAGCAGTTACTCCTCCGGGACCATCAAAGCTTTCTTT

v_gene: TRBV19
d_gene: TRBD2
j_gene: TRBJ2-1
len: 14
abundance: .
CDR3aa: CASSIGTTSYGQFF
CDR3nt: TGTGCCAGTAGTATTGGGACTACTAGTTATGGGCAGTTCTTC

v_gene: TRBV19
d_gene: .
j_gene: TRBJ2-1
len: 18
abundance: .
CDR3aa: CASSIAPIQGYSYNKQFF
CDR3nt: TGTGCCAGTAGTATAGCGCCTATACAGGGCTACTCCTACAATAAGCAGTTCTTC

v_gene: TRBV19
d_gene: TRBD1
j_gene: TRBJ2-1
len: 18
abundance: .
CDR3aa: CASSMRIQGQGARNEQFF
CDR3nt: TGTGCCAGTAGTATGAGAATCCAAGGACAGGGGGCTAGGAATGAGCAGTTCTTC

v_gene: TRBV7-2
d_gene: .
j_gene: TRBJ2-7
len: 15
abundance: .
CDR3aa: CASSSDPGRSYEQYF
CDR3nt: TGTGCCAGCAGCTCCGACCCCGGGAGATCCTACGAGCAGTACTTC

v_gene: TRBV28
d_gene: TRBD2
j_gene: TRBJ2-6
len: 15
abundance: .
CDR3aa: CASSLAGSGANVLTF
CDR3nt: TGTGCCAGCAGTCTAGCGGGATCTGGGGCCAACGTCCTGACTTTC

v_gene: TRBV7-3
d_gene: TRBD2
j_gene: TRBJ2-1
len: 13
abundance: .
CDR3aa: CASSSGLANEQFF
CDR3nt: TGTGCCAGCAGCTCCGGACTAGCGAATGAGCAGTTCTTC

v_gene: TRBV18
d_gene: .
j_gene: TRBJ2-5
len: 13
abundance: .
CDR3aa: CVSSPPSQETQYF
CDR3nt: TGTGTCAGCTCACCACCCTCCCAAGAGACCCAGTACTTC

v_gene: TRBV2
d_gene: .
j_gene: TRBJ1-3
len: 14
abundance: once
CDR3aa: CASSGEGQGNTIYF
CDR3nt: TGTGCCAGCAGTGGAGAGGGGCAAGGAAACACCATATATTTT

v_gene: TRBV5-4
d_gene: .
j_gene: TRBJ2-3
len: 13
abundance: .
CDR3aa: CASTGDLTDMQYF
CDR3nt: TGTGCCAGCACGGGGGATCTCACAGATATGCAGTATTTT

v_gene: TRBV5-6
d_gene: .
j_gene: TRBJ1-1
len: 13
abundance: .
CDR3aa: CASSLWGARFTFF
CDR3nt: TGTGCCAGCAGCTTGTGGGGGGCTCGATTTACTTTCTTT

v_gene: TRBV7-9
d_gene: .
j_gene: TRBJ1-1
len: 14
abundance: .
CDR3aa: CASSPQQGNTEAFF
CDR3nt: TGTGCCAGCAGCCCCCAACAGGGGAACACTGAAGCTTTCTTT

v_gene: TRBV7-9
d_gene: .
j_gene: TRBJ2-3
len: 15
abundance: .
CDR3aa: CASSEGVMGTDTQYF
CDR3nt: TGTGCCAGCAGCGAAGGGGTTATGGGCACAGATACGCAGTATTTT

v_gene: TRBV7-2
d_gene: TRBD2
j_gene: TRBJ2-7
len: 16
abundance: .
CDR3aa: CASSTVKLAGECEQYF
CDR3nt: TGTGCCAGCAGCACCGTAAAGCTAGCGGGAGAGTGCGAGCAGTACTTC

v_gene: TRBV7-3
d_gene: .
j_gene: TRBJ1-1
len: 13
abundance: .
CDR3aa: CTSSPAGNTEAFF
CDR3nt: TGTACCAGCAGCCCGGCAGGGAACACTGAAGCTTTCTTT

v_gene: TRBV27
d_gene: .
j_gene: TRBJ2-1
len: 14
abundance: .
CDR3aa: CATIRGHGGDEQFF
CDR3nt: TGTGCCACCATAAGGGGACATGGGGGCGATGAGCAGTTCTTC

v_gene: TRBV7-2
d_gene: .
j_gene: TRBJ1-5
len: 13
abundance: .
CDR3aa: CASSSWWDQPQHF
CDR3nt: TGTGCCAGCAGCTCGTGGTGGGATCAGCCCCAGCATTTT

v_gene: TRBV14
d_gene: TRBD1
j_gene: TRBJ2-7
len: 14
abundance: .
CDR3aa: CASSYLDRRYEQYF
CDR3nt: TGTGCCAGCAGCTACCTGGACAGGCGCTACGAGCAGTACTTC

v_gene: TRBV7-9
d_gene: .
j_gene: TRBJ2-5
len: 18
abundance: .
CDR3aa: CASSSGGGGVMSQETQYF
CDR3nt: TGTGCCAGCAGCTCTGGTGGAGGGGGCGTTATGTCCCAAGAGACCCAGTACTTC

v_gene: TRBV18
d_gene: .
j_gene: TRBJ2-3
len: 13
abundance: .
CDR3aa: CASSPGSTDTQYF
CDR3nt: TGTGCCAGCTCACCAGGGAGCACAGATACGCAGTATTTT

v_gene: TRBV27
d_gene: .
j_gene: TRBJ2-7
len: 14
abundance: .
CDR3aa: CASSPGRWTYEQYF
CDR3nt: TGTGCCAGCAGTCCCGGTCGATGGACGTACGAGCAGTACTTC

v_gene: TRBV6-5
d_gene: TRBD1
j_gene: TRBJ2-4
len: 13
abundance: .
CDR3aa: CASSYSTGSIQYF
CDR3nt: TGTGCCAGCAGTTACTCGACAGGGTCCATTCAGTACTTC

v_gene: TRBV6-1
d_gene: TRBD2
j_gene: TRBJ2-5
len: 14
abundance: .
CDR3aa: CASSLGLDGKTQYF
CDR3nt: TGTGCCAGCAGCCTGGGACTAGACGGGAAGACCCAGTACTTC

v_gene: TRBV11-2
d_gene: .
j_gene: TRBJ1-6
len: 14
abundance: .
CDR3aa: CASSLDPSNSPLHF
CDR3nt: TGTGCCAGCAGCTTAGATCCCTCGAATTCACCCCTCCACTTT

v_gene: TRBV25-1
d_gene: .
j_gene: TRBJ2-1
len: 13
abundance: .
CDR3aa: CASRGAGYNEQFF
CDR3nt: TGTGCCAGCAGGGGGGCTGGGTACAATGAGCAGTTCTTC

v_gene: TRBV6-6
d_gene: .
j_gene: TRBJ2-3
len: 12
abundance: hyperexpanded
CDR3aa: CASSLTTDTQYF
CDR3nt: TGTGCCAGCAGTTTAACCACAGATACGCAGTATTTT

v_gene: TRBV29-1
d_gene: TRBD1
j_gene: TRBJ1-2
len: 14
abundance: .
CDR3aa: CSVGGTGSNYDYTF
CDR3nt: TGCAGCGTCGGTGGGACAGGAAGTAACTATGACTACACCTTC

v_gene: TRBV11-1
d_gene: .
j_gene: TRBJ2-1
len: 16
abundance: .
CDR3aa: CASSLEVRLSYNEQFF
CDR3nt: TGTGCCAGCAGCTTAGAGGTGAGGCTCTCCTACAATGAGCAGTTCTTC

v_gene: TRBV9
d_gene: TRBD2
j_gene: TRBJ2-7
len: 15
abundance: .
CDR3aa: CASSFTSGGTGEQYF
CDR3nt: TGTGCCAGCAGCTTCACTAGCGGGGGGACCGGCGAGCAGTACTTC

v_gene: TRBV19
d_gene: .
j_gene: TRBJ1-6
len: 13
abundance: .
CDR3aa: CASTWGPNSPLHF
CDR3nt: TGTGCCAGTACGTGGGGGCCTAATTCACCCCTCCACTTT

v_gene: TRBV28
d_gene: TRBD1
j_gene: TRBJ2-7
len: 14
abundance: .
CDR3aa: CASSSRDSSYEQYF
CDR3nt: TGTGCCAGCAGTTCCCGGGACAGCTCCTACGAGCAGTACTTC

v_gene: TRBV5-6
d_gene: TRBD1
j_gene: TRBJ1-6
len: 14
abundance: .
CDR3aa: CASSETGGARNLHF
CDR3nt: TGTGCCAGCAGCGAAACAGGGGGCGCTAGGAACCTCCACTTT

v_gene: TRBV4-1
d_gene: .
j_gene: TRBJ2-7
len: 16
abundance: .
CDR3aa: CASSQRAGTSSYEQYF
CDR3nt: TGCGCCAGCAGCCAGAGAGCCGGGACAAGCTCCTACGAGCAGTACTTC